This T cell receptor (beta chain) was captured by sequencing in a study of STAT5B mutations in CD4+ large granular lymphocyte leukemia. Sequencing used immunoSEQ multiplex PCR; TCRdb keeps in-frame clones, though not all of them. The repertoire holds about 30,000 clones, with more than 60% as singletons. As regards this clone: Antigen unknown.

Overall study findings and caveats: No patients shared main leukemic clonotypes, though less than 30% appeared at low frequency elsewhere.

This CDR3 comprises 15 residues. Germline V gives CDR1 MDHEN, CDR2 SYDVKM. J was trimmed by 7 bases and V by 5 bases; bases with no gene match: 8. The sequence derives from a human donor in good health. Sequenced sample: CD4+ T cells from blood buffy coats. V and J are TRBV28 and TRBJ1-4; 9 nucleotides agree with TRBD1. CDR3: CASSRTGTGREKLFF. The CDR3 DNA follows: TGTGCCAGCAGTAGAACCGGGACAGGGCGTGAAAAACTGTTTTTT. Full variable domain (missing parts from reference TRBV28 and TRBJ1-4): DVKVTQSSRYLVKRTGEKVFLECVQDMDHENMFWYRQDPGLGLRLIYFSYDVKMKEKGDIPEGYSVSREKKERFSLILESASTNQTSMYLCASSRTGTGREKLFFGSGTQLSVL.